The rows below give T cell receptor beta chains drawn from one sample of a study of T-cell memory formation after mild COVID-19. TCRdb ran MiXCR on the 5' RACE reads and lists one entry per CDR3 protein. Of 300,000 to 350,000 distinct CDR3 sequences in the sample, approximately 15% were seen once. Source material: PBMCs or a T cell subset sorted from them (not recorded which). The receptors shown here come from a man aged 18 to 29 who had mild COVID-19 (a few samples of this study predate the infection). Cell type and time point are not known. CDR3s include the opening cysteine and the closing phenylalanine or tryptophan. Fields, in order: J gene, clone size, V gene, D gene, CDR3 protein, CDR3 DNA. D genes are given only for firm matches. Size is omitted from some rows. Given values are once, few, many or a class for expanded clones.

j_gene: TRBJ2-3; abundance: few; v_gene: TRBV2; d_gene: NA; CDR3aa: CASGGASRTDTQYF; CDR3nt: TGTGCCAGCGGGGGGGCCTCACGCACAGATACGCAGTATTTT
j_gene: TRBJ2-1; abundance: many; v_gene: TRBV7-9; d_gene: NA; CDR3aa: CASSGGAKEQFF; CDR3nt: TGTGCCAGCAGCGGGGGGGCTAAGGAGCAGTTCTTC
j_gene: TRBJ2-7; abundance: NA; v_gene: TRBV4-1; d_gene: NA; CDR3aa: CASSQAGVSYEQYF; CDR3nt: TGCGCCAGCAGCCAAGCGGGGGTCTCCTACGAGCAGTACTTC
j_gene: TRBJ2-7; abundance: NA; v_gene: TRBV7-2; d_gene: TRBD2; CDR3aa: CASSFTAGDEQYF; CDR3nt: TGTGCCAGCAGCTTCACAGCGGGGGACGAGCAGTACTTC
j_gene: TRBJ1-5; abundance: NA; v_gene: TRBV5-5; d_gene: TRBD1; CDR3aa: CASSPGTASGQPQHF; CDR3nt: TGTGCCAGCAGCCCGGGGACAGCCTCGGGGCAGCCCCAGCATTTT
j_gene: TRBJ2-1; abundance: many; v_gene: TRBV12-3/TRBV12-4; d_gene: TRBD2; CDR3aa: CASSLTSGGYEQFF; CDR3nt: TGTGCCAGCAGTTTGACTAGCGGGGGCTATGAGCAGTTCTTC
j_gene: TRBJ2-2; abundance: NA; v_gene: TRBV7-6; d_gene: NA; CDR3aa: CASSVQQGGTGELFF; CDR3nt: TGTGCCAGCAGCGTTCAACAGGGCGGGACCGGGGAGCTGTTTTTT
j_gene: TRBJ2-6; abundance: few; v_gene: TRBV12-3/TRBV12-4; d_gene: NA; CDR3aa: CASNRGRSGANVLTF; CDR3nt: TGTGCCAGCAATCGTGGCCGCTCCGGGGCCAACGTCCTGACTTTC
j_gene: TRBJ1-4; abundance: NA; v_gene: TRBV9; d_gene: TRBD1; CDR3aa: CASSADRGPTNEKLFF; CDR3nt: TGTGCCAGCAGCGCGGACAGGGGACCGACTAATGAAAAACTGTTTTTT
j_gene: TRBJ1-1; abundance: few; v_gene: TRBV6-5; d_gene: NA; CDR3aa: CASSPDAGNTEAFF; CDR3nt: TGTGCCAGCAGTCCGGACGCGGGTAACACTGAAGCTTTCTTT
j_gene: TRBJ1-1; abundance: many; v_gene: TRBV9; d_gene: TRBD1; CDR3aa: CASSVGDRVTEAFF; CDR3nt: TGTGCCAGCAGCGTAGGGGACAGGGTCACTGAAGCTTTCTTT